The rows below give T cell receptor beta chains drawn from one sample of a study of lymphopenia after photon versus proton radiotherapy. Repertoires were generated with immunoSEQ multiplex PCR, while TCRdb's copy carries only in-frame clones and drops some. The sample contains 75,000 or so clones, around four fifths of which appear only once. The sequencing used peripheral blood, collected from a patient treated with proton-based radiotherapy. The source is a man aged 55-75 years with pancreatic cancer. CDR3s include the opening cysteine and the closing phenylalanine or tryptophan. The D gene is left open where the match is weak. Size values are once, few and many counts, or a class for expanded clones, and some rows have none.

DNA,CDR3,V,size,J,D
TGTGCCAGCAGCCAAGATCCCACAGGGAGGTATGAGCAGTTCTTC,CASSQDPTGRYEQFF,TRBV4-2,-,TRBJ2-1,-
TGTGCCACCAGCAGAATTGGGACAGGGTCCCCAGATACGCAGTATTTT,CATSRIGTGSPDTQYF,TRBV15,-,TRBJ2-3,TRBD1
TGTGCCAGCAGTGCATGGACTTCCCCCTACGAGCAGTACTTC,CASSAWTSPYEQYF,TRBV2,-,TRBJ2-7,-
TGTGCCAGCAGCCAAGAGTTGCTAGCGGGAGGGCCGAACGAGCAGTACTTC,CASSQELLAGGPNEQYF,TRBV14,-,TRBJ2-7,TRBD2
TGCGCCAGCAGTGAGCTCATAGGGGTGGGCACTGAAGCTTTCTTT,CASSELIGVGTEAFF,TRBV10-1,-,TRBJ1-1,-
TGTGCCAGTATGGCAGGGGGGTCCTACAATGAGCAGTTCTTC,CASMAGGSYNEQFF,TRBV19,once,TRBJ2-1,-
TGTGCCAGCAGTTTTGGGGGTTTCGGCACTGAAGCTTTCTTT,CASSFGGFGTEAFF,TRBV28,-,TRBJ1-1,-
TGTGCCAGCAGTGAATCCAGGGTGGTTGGCGAGCAGTACTTC,CASSESRVVGEQYF,TRBV6-1,-,TRBJ2-7,-
TGTGCCAGCAGCTCCCAAGCTGTACAGCTTAACTATGGCTACACCTTC,CASSSQAVQLNYGYTF,TRBV7-8,-,TRBJ1-2,-
TGTGCCAGCAGTGAAATAGGGAGGGGAAACACCATATATTTT,CASSEIGRGNTIYF,TRBV2,-,TRBJ1-3,-
TGCGCCAGCAGCTTGGTACCCAATCAGCCCCAGCATTTT,CASSLVPNQPQHF,TRBV5-1,-,TRBJ1-5,-
TGCGCCAGCAGTCACCTCGTACTGGGGGGGCCGTATAGCAATCAGCCCCAGCATTTT,CASSHLVLGGPYSNQPQHF,TRBV23-1,-,TRBJ1-5,-
TGTGCCATCCGCCGACAGGGGGCCTACGAGCAGTACTTC,CAIRRQGAYEQYF,TRBV10-3,-,TRBJ2-7,TRBD1
TGTGCCAGTACCATCGGGGGGTACACCGGGGAGCTGTTTTTT,CASTIGGYTGELFF,TRBV19,-,TRBJ2-2,TRBD2
TGTGCCAGTAGTATTATAGGGAATGAAGCTTTCTTT,CASSIIGNEAFF,TRBV19,-,TRBJ1-1,-
TGCGCCAGCAGCTTGGTACTAGGGGAGACCCAGTACTTC,CASSLVLGETQYF,TRBV5-1,-,TRBJ2-5,-
TGTGCCAGCAGCCGAGATGGGACTAGCGTGGGGGAGCAGTTCTTC,CASSRDGTSVGEQFF,TRBV28,-,TRBJ2-1,TRBD2
TGCGCCAGCAGCTTGGGTCAGGGCCCTACTAACTATGGCTACACCTTC,CASSLGQGPTNYGYTF,TRBV5-1,-,TRBJ1-2,-
TGCAGTCCGGGGGAAATCAACGAGCAGTACTTC,CSPGEINEQYF,TRBV20-1,-,TRBJ2-7,-
TGTGCCAGCAGCTTAGTTGGGGGAGGCAATGAGCAGTTCTTC,CASSLVGGGNEQFF,TRBV7-9,-,TRBJ2-1,-
TGTGCCAGCAGCATTGGACGGACTAGATACGATGAGCAGTTCTTC,CASSIGRTRYDEQFF,TRBV5-6,-,TRBJ2-1,TRBD2